This T cell receptor beta chain came from a study of early T cells in non-severe SARS-CoV-2 infection. Across the whole study: The input, bulk RNA from unsorted whole blood, was sequenced, and chains were unpaired.

This clonotype was detected a few times. cDNA molecules, individually, were tagged with unique molecular identifiers. TCRdb used MiXCR to reprocess the 5' RACE reads, holding one entry per CDR3 protein. The table shows 50,000 to 60,000 distinct CDR3 sequences, with under 14% occurring only once. This CDR3 has 14 amino acids. J was trimmed by 9 bases and V by 9 bases; bases with no gene match: 12. Germline CDR1 is LGHNA and CDR2 is YNFKEQ. The receptor was derived from an adult who was a healthcare worker with PCR-confirmed SARS-CoV-2 infection or an uninfected control (not recorded which). Input material: whole blood. V usage is TRBV4-2 and J usage is TRBJ2-3, with TRBD1 identical over 10 bases. CDR3 residues: CASSSTGGGGTQYF. In nucleotides, the CDR3 is TGTGCCAGTTCGTCGACAGGGGGCGGGGGGACGCAGTATTTT.